These 17 T cell receptor beta chains originate from one sample sequenced in a study of blood T cell repertoires in COVID-19. The method was immunoSEQ multiplex PCR; TCRdb's version includes in-frame clones alone and lacks a portion of them. The data contain 70,000 or so clones, 75% to 80% of them seen just once; the ten biggest clones take up roughly a sixth. Sequencing was done on a sample of peripheral blood. The receptors were gathered from a human donor in a cohort sampled during active COVID-19.

The chain carries TRBV6-5 and TRBJ1-5, with TRBD1 matching over 8 bases. The CDR3 is 13 amino acids. Germline V CDR1 and CDR2: MNHEY, SVGAGI. The trim removed 6 bases at V and 6 bases at J, leaving 4 bases unmatched. The CDR3 sequence: CASRDRAVQPQHF. CDR3 DNA: TGTGCCAGCAGGGACAGGGCAGTTCAGCCCCAGCATTTT.

The chain carries TRBV2 and TRBJ1-3; no firm D call. Germline assignment: CDR1 SNHLY and CDR2 FYNNEI. The CDR3 covers 15 residues. Trimming cost V 3 bases and J 4 bases, with 13 bases left between them. The CDR3 DNA is TGTGCCAGCAGTGAGGGAGCCCTGGGAGGAAACACCATATATTTT. Translation gives CASSEGALGGNTIYF.

The J gene is TRBJ1-3, the V gene TRBV19; weak D call: TRBD1 (6 bases). The V gene's germline CDR1 is LNHDA and CDR2 SQIVND (reference sequence). The CDR3 runs 15 residues. Trimming shortened V by 5 bases and J by 0 bases, and 11 bases separated the two germline ends. This CDR3 is CASSPRDTSGNTIYF. The CDR3 DNA is TGTGCCAGTAGTCCCCGGGACACCTCTGGAAACACCATATATTTT.

This clone was seen once. This chain uses TRBV7-9 with TRBJ1-1, with D maybe TRBD1 (6 bases). This CDR3 region has 12 residues. Deletions cut 5 bases from V and 3 bases from J, with 7 bases between. Looked up from germline, CDR1 is SEHNR and CDR2 is FQNEAQ (reference sequence). CDR3 coding DNA: TGTGCCAGCAGCCAGGGGTACACTGAAGCTTTCTTT. Protein sequence: CASSQGYTEAFF.

In its sample, this clone was seen a few times. The rearrangement uses TRBV29-1 and TRBJ1-2, with 7 bases lining up with TRBD1. Trimming cost V 6 bases and J 0 bases; bases outside gene matches: 7. Germline V gives CDR1 SQVTM, CDR2 ANQGSEA. This CDR3 is built from 14 residues. This CDR3 is CSVDTGTANYGYTF. DNA of the CDR3: TGCAGCGTCGATACCGGGACAGCTAACTATGGCTACACCTTC.

This chain's CDR3 is CSVGQGIESETQYF. The CDR3 DNA is TGCAGCGTTGGCCAGGGGATAGAAAGTGAGACCCAGTACTTC. The gene calls are TRBV29-1 and TRBJ2-5; D might be TRBD1 (6 bases). The germline V gene encodes CDR1 SQVTM and CDR2 ANQGSEA. Trimming took off 4 bases at V and 5 bases at J, with 17 bases between the two ends. This CDR3 comprises 14 residues.

The chain is built from TRBV4-1 and TRBJ2-1; 9 bases fit TRBD1. Germline V gene sequence: CDR1 MGHRA, CDR2 YSYEKL. V shed 4 bases and J 8 bases; nucleotides not matched to a gene: 9. The CDR3 has 15 residues. In DNA form, the CDR3 reads TGCGCCAGCAGCCGGAGACAGGGGGAGTCCTATGAGCAGTTCTTC. Its protein is CASSRRQGESYEQFF.

The chain is built from TRBV6-5 and TRBJ1-5, with no clear D. Trimming left V 6 bases short and J 3 bases short, with 12 bases between. Germline lookup yields CDR1 MNHEY and CDR2 SVGAGI. The CDR3 runs 14 residues. The CDR3 region is CASSTSGFNQPQHF. The CDR3 DNA sequence: TGTGCCAGCAGCACCAGCGGGTTCAATCAGCCCCAGCATTTT.

J is TRBJ2-7 and V is TRBV7-9; 7 bases match TRBD1. Germline V gene data show CDR1 as SEHNR and CDR2 as FQNEAQ (reference sequence). J was trimmed by 6 bases and V by 5 bases; bases with no gene match: 10. The CDR3 length is 14 residues. The chain's CDR3 is CASSKTGNHGEQYF. CDR3 nucleotides: TGTGCCAGCAGCAAGACAGGGAACCACGGCGAGCAGTACTTC.

This clone was detected many times. The chain combines TRBV7-9 with TRBJ2-7, with 12 bases fitting TRBD1. Germline CDR1 SEHNR, CDR2 FQNEAQ (reference sequence). The CDR3 contains 18 residues. The ends lost 5 bases at V and 5 bases at J; junction bases unmatched: 16. CDR3 region: CASSVWDRGRYEPDEQYF. The CDR3 DNA follows: TGTGCCAGCAGCGTTTGGGACAGGGGGCGCTATGAGCCTGACGAGCAGTACTTC.

This clone was seen just once. This sequence joins TRBV18 and TRBJ2-5; 13 bases are shared with TRBD2. Germline CDR1 KGHSH, CDR2 LQKENI. The CDR3 totals 20 residues. V dropped 3 bases and J dropped 0; count of bases not matched to a gene: 13. The CDR3 DNA is TGTGCCAGCTCACCGGGCACAGGACTAGCGGGAGAGGGGAACCAAGAGACCCAGTACTTC. Translation gives CASSPGTGLAGEGNQETQYF. The whole variable domain, filled in from reference TRBV18 and TRBJ2-5, reads NAGVMQNPRHLVRRRGQEARLRCSPMKGHSHVYWYRQLPEEGLKFMVYLQKENIIDESGMPKERFSAEFPKEGPSILRIQQVVRGDSAAYFCASSPGTGLAGEGNQETQYFGPGTRLLVL.

This clone turned up a few times. This chain links TRBV6-5 with TRBJ1-1, with D perhaps matching TRBD1 (5 bases). Trimming removed 8 bases from V and 4 bases from J, with 17 bases in between. The CDR3 sequence is 14 residues long. CDR1 and CDR2 from the germline V gene are MNHEY and SVGAGI. The CDR3, as DNA: TGTGCCAGCTACCATCCAGGGATACTCACTGAAGCTTTCTTT. Its translation: CASYHPGILTEAFF.

The chain employs TRBV3-1 (or the pseudogene TRBV3-2) and TRBJ1-3; D might be TRBD1 (6 bases). Trimming left V 2 bases short and J 3 bases short, with 11 bases between. This CDR3 has 15 amino acids. Germline V gene lookup returns CDR1 LGHDT and CDR2 YNNKEL (reference sequence). DNA of the CDR3: TGTGCCAGCAGCCAACAACAGGGAAGTGGAAACACCATATATTTT. The encoded protein is CASSQQQGSGNTIYF.

The chain is built from TRBV4-2 and TRBJ2-6; weak D call: TRBD2 (5 bases). This CDR3 is built from 18 residues. With 1 base removed from V and 0 bases from J, the gap between germline ends came to 13 bases. CDR1 is LGHNA and CDR2 is YNFKEQ in the germline V gene. This CDR3 is CASSQGRTCASGANVLTF. DNA for the CDR3: TGTGCCAGCAGCCAAGGGAGGACTTGCGCCTCTGGGGCCAACGTCCTGACTTTC.

The gene calls are TRBV7-2 and TRBJ1-2, with D hard to call. Germline V gives CDR1 SGHTA, CDR2 FQGNSA. The CDR3 extends over 15 amino acids. The ends were cut back, 5 bases at V and 6 bases at J, with 19 bases in the middle. The CDR3 nucleotides read TGTGCCAGCAGCCGCTTCAGAGACGTTCAGGATGGCTACACCTTC. It specifies CASSRFRDVQDGYTF.

DNA for the CDR3: TGTGCCAGTAGTGCTAGCGGGAGCTTTTTCGAGCAGTACTTC. This sequence encodes CASSASGSFFEQYF. The chain recombines TRBV19 with TRBJ2-7; 10 nucleotides match TRBD2. Per the germline V gene, CDR1 is LNHDA and CDR2 is SQIVND (reference sequence). The CDR3 contains 14 residues. The V and J ends lost 5 bases and 6 bases, in that order; junction bases with no gene match: 7.

This sequence joins TRBV6-5 and TRBJ2-7, with TRBD1 matching over 8 bases. The CDR3 sequence is 15 residues long. Germline V gene lookup returns CDR1 MNHEY and CDR2 SVGAGI. After removal of 6 bases from V and 2 bases from J, the junction contained 9 bases not matched to a gene. The CDR3 loop reads CASSIRSGQAYEQYF. For the CDR3, the DNA is TGTGCCAGCAGCATTCGTTCGGGACAGGCCTACGAGCAGTACTTC.